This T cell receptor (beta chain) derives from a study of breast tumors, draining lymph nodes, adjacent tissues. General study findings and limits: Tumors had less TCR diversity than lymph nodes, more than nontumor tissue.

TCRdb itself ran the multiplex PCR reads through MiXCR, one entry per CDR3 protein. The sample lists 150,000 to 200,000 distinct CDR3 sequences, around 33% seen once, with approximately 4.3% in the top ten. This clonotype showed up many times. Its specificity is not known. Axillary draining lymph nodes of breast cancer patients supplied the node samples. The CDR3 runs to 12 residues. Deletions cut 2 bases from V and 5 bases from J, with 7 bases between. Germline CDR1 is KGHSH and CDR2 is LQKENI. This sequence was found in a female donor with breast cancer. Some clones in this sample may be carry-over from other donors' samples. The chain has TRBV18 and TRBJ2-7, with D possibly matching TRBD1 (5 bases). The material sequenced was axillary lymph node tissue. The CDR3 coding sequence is TGTGCCAGCTCACCAGAAGGGGACGAGCAGTACTTC. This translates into CASSPEGDEQYF.